This TCR beta chain was captured by sequencing in a study of regulatory T cells in long-lasting Graves disease. The authors built TCR beta libraries using iRepertoire HTBI primers and Arm-PCR of CDR3 regions. TCRdb redid the calling of the multiplex PCR reads with MiXCR, one entry per CDR3 protein. The data show around 400,000 distinct CDR3 sequences, about 10% seen once. Time point defined: newly diagnosed GD, antithyroid drugs for less than 3 months. Making the TCR library involved RNA that had been extracted from PBMCs. V dropped 1 base and J dropped 4 bases, with 14 bases sitting between them. This CDR3 is 15 amino acids long. Germline loops: CDR1 SGHKS, CDR2 YYEKEE (reference sequence). These data were also reused for a study on T cells in Graves' hyperthyroidism and ophthalmopathy. Per that paper: Ophthalmopathy was told apart from stable hyperthyroidism by a 13 V-J model.

This TCR was recovered from a woman aged 18-35 years with Graves disease. The chain has TRBV5-5 and TRBJ2-5, with D perhaps TRBD1 (6 bases). This specimen consisted of peripheral blood mononuclear cells (PBMCs), obtained at new diagnosis, from a patient treated with antithyroid drugs. The CDR3 here is CASSLIVQGGETQYF. CDR3 sequence (DNA): TGTGCCAGCAGCTTGATTGTCCAAGGGGGAGAGACCCAGTACTTC.